This T cell receptor beta chain came from a study of human T cells and chemical hapten exposure. The wider study: Sensitizing treatment utilized 2% DPC over a roughly 2 cm by roughly 2 cm portion of upper inner arm skin.

The study's findings and limits: Expanded TCRs showed more large CDR3 clusters than pre-sensitization or healthy control sets.

One entry per CDR3 protein results from TCRdb running MiXCR on the RACE reads. In the table there are some 300,000 distinct CDR3 sequences, about 5% of which are singletons. This clonotype was counted a few times. What it recognizes is unknown. Time point given: pre-sensitization, week 0. The treatment: therapeutic diphenylcyclopropenone sensitization with weekly scalp DPC. The junction had 6 bases not matched to a gene; V was cut back by 6 bases and J by 0 bases. This CDR3 is built from 16 residues. Germline V gene lookup returns CDR1 SEHNR and CDR2 FQNEAQ (reference sequence). This sequence originates from a young woman with alopecia areata. Some clones in this sample may be carry-over from other donors' samples. The sample consisted of whole blood, taken in connection with sensitization to the hapten diphenylcyclopropenone (DPC). The chain employs TRBV7-9 and TRBJ1-3; 9 nucleotides line up with TRBD1. CDR3 sequence (DNA): TGTGCCAGCAGTTACCGGGACAGGGCCTCTGGAAACACCATATATTTT. It translates to CASSYRDRASGNTIYF. Full variable domain (outside the CDR3, taken from reference TRBV7-9 and TRBJ1-3): DTGVSQNPRHKITKRGQNVTFRCDPISEHNRLYWYRQTLGQGPEFLTYFQNEAQLEKSRLLSDRFSAERPKGSFSTLEIQRTEQGDSAMYLCASSYRDRASGNTIYFGEGSWLTVV.